This is a list of T cell receptor beta chains from one sample in a study of cytomegalovirus exposure and HLA in healthy donors. This table comes from immunoSEQ multiplex PCR, and its TCRdb copy is limited to in-frame clones, with some not included. Among some 170,000 clones listed, over 65% were seen once. The sample was PBMCs. The receptors stem from a man aged 18 to 29 in good health and CMV-seropositive. Both conserved end residues are part of each CDR3. Fields, in order: D gene, J gene, clone size, V gene, CDR3 DNA, CDR3 protein. The D gene is left open where the match is weak. Rows may omit the clone size; those that give it use once, few, many or a size class.

NA | TRBJ2-1 | NA | TRBV11-2 | TGTGCCAGCAGCTTAGGACGGGGCTCCTACAATGAGCAGTTCTTC | CASSLGRGSYNEQFF
NA | TRBJ2-1 | few | TRBV5-1 | TGCGCCAGCAGCTTGATGGAGGGCGGTGCAAATGAGCAGTTCTTC | CASSLMEGGANEQFF
NA | TRBJ1-1 | NA | TRBV21-1 | TGTGCCAGCAGGGGGTGCGATAAAGGGGGTGAGGACACTGAAGCTTTCTTT | CASRGCDKGGEDTEAFF
NA | TRBJ2-1 | few | TRBV7-9 | TGTGCCAGCAGCTTACAGGCCGACAATGAGCAGTTCTTC | CASSLQADNEQFF
NA | TRBJ1-3 | NA | TRBV30 | TGTGCCTGGAGTCCGGCCTGGGGGGGCCGAGCAAACACCATATATTTT | CAWSPAWGGRANTIYF
NA | TRBJ1-5 | NA | TRBV2 | TGTGCCAGCAGTACAGGGATGGCAGGTTTACGGGGCAATCAGCCCCAGCATTTT | CASSTGMAGLRGNQPQHF
TRBD1 | TRBJ1-1 | NA | TRBV7-9 | TGTGCCAGCATCCGCCAGGGGGACACTGAAGCTTTCTTT | CASIRQGDTEAFF
TRBD1 | TRBJ1-2 | NA | TRBV7-6 | TGTGCCAGCAGCTTAGGTCCGGCAGGGGGCACGGAGGGCTACACCTTC | CASSLGPAGGTEGYTF
NA | TRBJ1-1 | NA | TRBV4-1 | TGCGCCAGCAGCCACCTCTGGGCCCAATTCGGGGAGGGCACTGAAGCTTTCTTT | CASSHLWAQFGEGTEAFF
TRBD1 | TRBJ1-2 | NA | TRBV19 | TGTGCCAGTAGTGCCCAGACAGGGGTTGGAGGCTACACCTTC | CASSAQTGVGGYTF
TRBD2 | TRBJ2-1 | NA | TRBV2 | TGTGCCAGCAGTGACGTCCTAGCGGGATCCTACAATGAGCAGTTCTTC | CASSDVLAGSYNEQFF
NA | TRBJ1-2 | NA | TRBV4-2 | TGTGCCAGCAGCCAAGATGAGGGTACGTTCTATGGCTACACCTTC | CASSQDEGTFYGYTF
NA | TRBJ1-5 | NA | TRBV6-6 | TGTGCCAGCAGTTACGGTATGAGAGATAGCAATCAGCCCCAGCATTTT | CASSYGMRDSNQPQHF
NA | TRBJ1-1 | NA | TRBV7-9 | TGTGCCAGCAGCTCAGGAGGTGGGAACACTGAAGCTTTCTTT | CASSSGGGNTEAFF
NA | TRBJ1-2 | NA | TRBV28 | TGTGCCAGCAGTTTATGGGGCGACTATGGCTACACCTTC | CASSLWGDYGYTF
TRBD2 | TRBJ2-1 | NA | TRBV5-1 | TGCGCCAGCAGCATGGGACTAGCGTATAATAATGAGCAGTTCTTC | CASSMGLAYNNEQFF
TRBD2 | TRBJ2-2 | NA | TRBV5-1 | TGCGCCAGCAGCTTGAAGGCTAGCGGGGGGCTGAACACCGGGGAGCTGTTTTTT | CASSLKASGGLNTGELFF
NA | TRBJ2-3 | few | TRBV5-1 | TGCGCCAGCAGCTTGGGTCTGGGGGGGGCTTACACAGATACGCAGTATTTT | CASSLGLGGAYTDTQYF
TRBD2 | TRBJ2-5 | NA | TRBV7-2 | TGTGCCAGCAGCTTATCGACTAGCGGGGGTCGGGAGACCCAGTACTTC | CASSLSTSGGRETQYF
NA | TRBJ1-3 | NA | TRBV19 | TGTGCCAGTAGTATAGCTGGGGCCATCTCTGGAAACACCATATATTTT | CASSIAGAISGNTIYF
NA | TRBJ2-2 | NA | TRBV5-1 | TGCGCCAGCAGGGATGGGACTTACACCGGGGAGCTGTTTTTT | CASRDGTYTGELFF
TRBD1 | TRBJ2-5 | few | TRBV5-1 | TGCGCCAGCAGCTTGGGTGGGACAGATCAAGAGACCCAGTACTTC | CASSLGGTDQETQYF
TRBD2 | TRBJ2-3 | few | TRBV7-3 | TGTGCCAGCAGCCCAGGGACTAGCCCAGATACGCAGTATTTT | CASSPGTSPDTQYF
NA | TRBJ1-1 | few | TRBV6-5 | TGTGCCAGCAGCTTACAGGGGAACACTGAAGCTTTCTTT | CASSLQGNTEAFF
NA | TRBJ2-6 | NA | TRBV2 | TGTGCCAGCAGGGATGACAGTACTGGGGCCAACGTCCTGACTTTC | CASRDDSTGANVLTF
NA | TRBJ2-5 | NA | TRBV15 | TGTGCCACCAGCAGAGAACAGGGTGTCGAGACCCAGTACTTC | CATSREQGVETQYF